Listed below are T cell receptor beta chains from one sample, sequenced in a study of identical twins. From the 5' RACE reads, TCRdb called clonotypes with MiXCR, one entry per CDR3 protein. This sample has about 690,000 distinct CDR3 sequences; 6.1% occur once, and the top ten carry under 2%. Sequenced sample: naive T cells sorted from blood. The source is a man aged 18 to 29 in good health. The CDR3 runs from the conserved cysteine through the conserved F or W. A D gene is named only where the DNA matches it firmly. The listing skips clone size in some rows; elsewhere it reads once, few, many or a size class.

>TRBJ2-4|many|TRBV9|-
TGTGCCAGCAGCGCTGGGTCTAGCGCAACTCAGTACTTC
CASSAGSSATQYF
>TRBJ1-3|few|TRBV7-2|TRBD1
TGTGCCAGCAGCCAACAGGGGGAACGAAGAAACACCATATATTTT
CASSQQGERRNTIYF
>TRBJ2-7|few|TRBV7-9|-
TGTGCCAGCAGCCGTGGACAGCGATACGAGCAGTACTTC
CASSRGQRYEQYF
>TRBJ2-5|few|TRBV5-6|-
TGTGCCAGCAGCCCCCCGCAGGGACCGGAGACCCAGTACTTC
CASSPPQGPETQYF
>TRBJ2-5|few|TRBV6-1|TRBD2
TGTGCCAGCAGCGGACTAGCGGGAGTCCGTGAGACCCAGTACTTC
CASSGLAGVRETQYF
>TRBJ1-1|few|TRBV10-3|TRBD1
TGTGCCACTTCGCCAACCGGGACAGGGGTGAGCACTGAAGCTTTCTTT
CATSPTGTGVSTEAFF
>TRBJ2-7|many|TRBV27|TRBD1
TGTGCCAGCAGTCCGACAGGGCCCTCCTACGAGCAGTACTTC
CASSPTGPSYEQYF
>TRBJ2-1|many|TRBV27|-
TGTGCCAGCAAGATGGGACTCAATGAGCAGTTCTTC
CASKMGLNEQFF
>TRBJ2-3|-|TRBV15|-
TGTGCCACCAGCAGCCCCTTCGGGTCCGATACGCAGTATTTT
CATSSPFGSDTQYF
>TRBJ2-7|-|TRBV20-1|TRBD2
TGCAGTGCTAGGCCGCCGGGACTAGCGGAATACGAGCAGTACTTC
CSARPPGLAEYEQYF
>TRBJ2-3|few|TRBV20-1|TRBD2
TGCAGTGCTTCCTCTGGCGGGAGATACGCAGATACGCAGTATTTT
CSASSGGRYADTQYF
>TRBJ1-2|few|TRBV6-6|-
TGTGCCAGCAATAAGTGGATTCGAAACTATGGCTACACCTTC
CASNKWIRNYGYTF
>TRBJ2-5|few|TRBV24-1|TRBD1
TGTGCCACCAGTGATTTGCAACCAGGGGGCCAAGAGACCCAGTACTTC
CATSDLQPGGQETQYF
>TRBJ2-2|-|TRBV2|-
TGTGCCAGCAGAACGGGGAAAGGCACCGGGGAGCTGTTTTTT
CASRTGKGTGELFF
>TRBJ1-2|many|TRBV10-3|-
TGTGCCATCAGTCTCCCGGATAGTGGCTACACCTTC
CAISLPDSGYTF
>TRBJ2-3|many|TRBV5-1|TRBD2
TGCGCCAGCAGCCTTCCCTTAGCGGGAACAGATACGCAGTATTTT
CASSLPLAGTDTQYF
>TRBJ2-1|-|TRBV6-1|TRBD2
TGTGCCAGTTCCAAGCCCAGCGGGAGAGGTAATGAGCAGTTCTTC
CASSKPSGRGNEQFF
>TRBJ1-1|many|TRBV6-2/TRBV6-3|-
TGTGCCAGCAGTGACCGGGAGATAAACACTGAAGCTTTCTTT
CASSDREINTEAFF
>TRBJ1-1|few|TRBV4-1|-
TGCGCCAGCAGCCAGAAGGCGACGGGCCTGAACACTGAAGCTTTCTTT
CASSQKATGLNTEAFF
>TRBJ2-1|many|TRBV6-2/TRBV6-3|TRBD2
TGTGCCAGCAGTTCTCGGACTAGTGTGACTGAGCAGTTCTTC
CASSSRTSVTEQFF
>TRBJ2-2|many|TRBV5-8|-
TGTGCCAGCAGCTTGTCGTGGTTGGAGGGGACCGGGGAGCTGTTTTTT
CASSLSWLEGTGELFF
>TRBJ1-1|few|TRBV29-1|-
TGCAGCGTTGAAGCCGCGGGGGGGGTGGCCACTGAAGCTTTCTTT
CSVEAAGGVATEAFF
>TRBJ2-1|-|TRBV20-1|TRBD2
TGCAGTGGCATGGGGAGGGATGAGCAGTTCTTC
CSGMGRDEQFF
>TRBJ2-1|many|TRBV3-1|TRBD2
TGTGCCAGCAGGGGGCTAGCGGGACTCGATGAGCAGTTCTTC
CASRGLAGLDEQFF
>TRBJ2-5|few|TRBV2|TRBD1
TGTGCCAGCAGTGATGTCGTAGGGGGCGAAGAGACCCAGTACTTC
CASSDVVGGEETQYF
>TRBJ1-2|many|TRBV27|-
TGTGCCAGCAGTTTAGTAACGACTCAGGGAGCTAACTATGGCTACACCTTC
CASSLVTTQGANYGYTF
>TRBJ2-7|many|TRBV9|TRBD1
TGTGCCAGCAGTGGAGGACAGGGCTCCTACGAGCAGTACTTC
CASSGGQGSYEQYF
>TRBJ2-1|many|TRBV11-2|TRBD1
TGTGCCAGCAGCTACCGTCGACAGGGGCCCTACAATGAGCAGTTCTTC
CASSYRRQGPYNEQFF
>TRBJ1-4|few|TRBV21-1|-
TGTGCCAGCAGCAAAGTTGAGGGTGAAAAACTGTTTTTT
CASSKVEGEKLFF
>TRBJ2-2|-|TRBV11-1|-
TGTGCCAGCAGCTTAGTTATGGCCGCTGGGCGGCTAAACACCGGGGAGCTGTTTTTT
CASSLVMAAGRLNTGELFF
>TRBJ2-5|many|TRBV5-1|-
TGCGCCAGCAGCTTAGATCCGGGACGACTCTTCCTTGGGACCCAGTACTTC
CASSLDPGRLFLGTQYF
>TRBJ2-6|few|TRBV7-9|-
TGTGCCAGCAGCTTACTAGGGACACCCGGGGCCAACGTCCTGACTTTC
CASSLLGTPGANVLTF
>TRBJ2-1|many|TRBV7-6|TRBD2
TGTGCCAGCAGCTCCCTAGCGGGAGAAACGAATGAGCAGTTCTTC
CASSSLAGETNEQFF
>TRBJ2-2|-|TRBV7-2|-
TGTGCCAGCAGCTTAACGTCAGGTTCACTGAACACCGGGGAGCTGTTTTTT
CASSLTSGSLNTGELFF
>TRBJ2-5|many|TRBV20-1|-
TGCAGTGCTATGAAGACTCCAGAAGTGACCCAGTACTTC
CSAMKTPEVTQYF
>TRBJ2-1|many|TRBV11-2|-
TGTGCCAGCAGCTTAGGGAGTAGCTCCTACAATGAGCAGTTCTTC
CASSLGSSSYNEQFF
>TRBJ1-1|few|TRBV3-1|-
TGTGCCAGCAGCCAAGTAGTTCCGGCCTTTAACACTGAAGCTTTCTTT
CASSQVVPAFNTEAFF
>TRBJ2-2|-|TRBV28|-
TGTGCCAGCAGTTTATTGCCCCGACATGCGAACACCGGGGAGCTGTTTTTT
CASSLLPRHANTGELFF
>TRBJ2-7|-|TRBV5-6|-
TGTGCCAGCAGCTTTTTATGGAACTTGGGTACTACGGGCGAGCAGTACTTC
CASSFLWNLGTTGEQYF
>TRBJ2-3|few|TRBV30|-
TGTGCCTGGAGTGTAGGAAGCGTGGGCACAGATACGCAGTATTTT
CAWSVGSVGTDTQYF
>TRBJ2-1|-|TRBV19|-
TGTGCCAGTAGTATCCCGCTTAGCCGCTCCTACAATGAGCAGTTCTTC
CASSIPLSRSYNEQFF
>TRBJ1-1|-|TRBV5-6|-
TGTGCCAGCAGCAATGGAGAGAACACTGAAGCTTTCTTT
CASSNGENTEAFF
>TRBJ1-1|many|TRBV29-1|-
TGCAGCGCCAGATCCGGGACCTTCAAAGTGAACACTGAAGCTTTCTTT
CSARSGTFKVNTEAFF